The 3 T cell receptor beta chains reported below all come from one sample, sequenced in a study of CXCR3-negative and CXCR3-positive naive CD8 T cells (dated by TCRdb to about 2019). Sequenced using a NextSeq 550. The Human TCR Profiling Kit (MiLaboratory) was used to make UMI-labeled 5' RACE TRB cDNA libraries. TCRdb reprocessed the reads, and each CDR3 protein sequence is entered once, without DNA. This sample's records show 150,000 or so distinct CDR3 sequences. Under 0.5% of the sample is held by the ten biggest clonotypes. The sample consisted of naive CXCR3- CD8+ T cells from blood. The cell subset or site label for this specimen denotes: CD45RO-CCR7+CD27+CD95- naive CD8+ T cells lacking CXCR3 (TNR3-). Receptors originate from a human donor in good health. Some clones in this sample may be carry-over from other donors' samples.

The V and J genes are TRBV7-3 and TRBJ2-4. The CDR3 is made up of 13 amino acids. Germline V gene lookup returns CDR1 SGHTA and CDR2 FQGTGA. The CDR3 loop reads CASSLKSLDIQYF.

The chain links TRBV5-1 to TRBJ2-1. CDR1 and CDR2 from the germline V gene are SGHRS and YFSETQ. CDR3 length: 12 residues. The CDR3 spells CASSLRVNEQFF. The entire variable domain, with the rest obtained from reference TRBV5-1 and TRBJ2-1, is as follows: KAGVTQTPRYLIKTRGQQVTLSCSPISGHRSVSWYQQTPGQGLQFLFEYFSETQRNKGNFPGRFSGRQFSNSRSEMNVSTLELGDSALYLCASSLRVNEQFFGPGTRLTVL.

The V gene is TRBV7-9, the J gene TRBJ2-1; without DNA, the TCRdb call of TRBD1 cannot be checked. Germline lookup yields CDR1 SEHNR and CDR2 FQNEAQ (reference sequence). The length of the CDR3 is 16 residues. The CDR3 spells CASSLALTGRHNEQFF.